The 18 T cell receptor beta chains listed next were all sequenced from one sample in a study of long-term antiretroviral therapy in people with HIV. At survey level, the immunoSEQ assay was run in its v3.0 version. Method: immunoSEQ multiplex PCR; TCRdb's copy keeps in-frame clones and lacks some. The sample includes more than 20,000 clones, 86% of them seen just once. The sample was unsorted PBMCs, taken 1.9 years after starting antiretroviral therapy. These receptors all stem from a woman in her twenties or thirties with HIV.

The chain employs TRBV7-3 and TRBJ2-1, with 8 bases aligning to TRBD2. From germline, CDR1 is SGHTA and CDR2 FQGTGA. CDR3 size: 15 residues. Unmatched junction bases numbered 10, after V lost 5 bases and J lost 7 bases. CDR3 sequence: CASSPTGGRRNEQFF. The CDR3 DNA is TGTGCCAGCAGCCCTACGGGGGGGCGGAGGAATGAGCAGTTCTTC.

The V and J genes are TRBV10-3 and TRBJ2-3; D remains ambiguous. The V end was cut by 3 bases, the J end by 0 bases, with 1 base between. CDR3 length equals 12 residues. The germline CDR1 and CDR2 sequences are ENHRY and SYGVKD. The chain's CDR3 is CAISDSTDTQYF. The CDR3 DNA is TGTGCCATCAGTGATAGCACAGATACGCAGTATTTT.

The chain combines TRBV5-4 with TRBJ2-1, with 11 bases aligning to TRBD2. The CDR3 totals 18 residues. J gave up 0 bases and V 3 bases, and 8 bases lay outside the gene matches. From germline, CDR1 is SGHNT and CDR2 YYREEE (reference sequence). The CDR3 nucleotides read TGTGCCAGCAGCTCGCTAGCGGGGGGAGGGCTCTCCTACAATGAGCAGTTCTTC. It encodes CASSSLAGGGLSYNEQFF.

The CDR3 is CASSLEPGGTQYF. DNA for the CDR3: TGTGCCAGCAGCTTAGAACCCGGGGGTACCCAGTACTTC. This chain joins TRBV11-2 and TRBJ2-5; possibly TRBD2 for D (6 bases). The CDR3 totals 13 residues. V lost 0 bases to trimming and J lost 8 bases, with 10 bases between them. Germline lookup yields CDR1 SGHAT and CDR2 FQNNGV.

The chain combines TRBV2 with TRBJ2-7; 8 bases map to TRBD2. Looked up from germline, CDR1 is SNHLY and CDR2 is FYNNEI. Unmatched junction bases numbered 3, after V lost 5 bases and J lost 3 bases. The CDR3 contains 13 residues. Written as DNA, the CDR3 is TGTGCCAGCAGTTATAGCGGGGACTACGAGCAGTACGTC. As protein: CASSYSGDYEQYV.

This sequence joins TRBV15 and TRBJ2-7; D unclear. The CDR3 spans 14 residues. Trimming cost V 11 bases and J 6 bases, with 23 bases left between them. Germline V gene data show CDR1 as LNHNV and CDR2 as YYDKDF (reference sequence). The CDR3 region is CASTLSRTLSEQYF. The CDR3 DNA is TGTGCCTCAACGCTAAGTCGTACCCTGTCCGAGCAGTACTTC.

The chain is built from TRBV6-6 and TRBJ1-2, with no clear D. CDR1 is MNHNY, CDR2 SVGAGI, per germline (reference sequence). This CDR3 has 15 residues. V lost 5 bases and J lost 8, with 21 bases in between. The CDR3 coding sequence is TGTGCCAGCAGTCCCAGAGAGTCCTCCTCCTGGGGCTACACCTTC. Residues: CASSPRESSSWGYTF.

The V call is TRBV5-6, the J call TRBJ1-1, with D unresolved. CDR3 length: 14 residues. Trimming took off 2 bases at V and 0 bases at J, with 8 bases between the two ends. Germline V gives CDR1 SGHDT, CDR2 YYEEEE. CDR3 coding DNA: TGTGCCAGCAGCTTTGGGTCATTGAACACTGAAGCTTTCTTT. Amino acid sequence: CASSFGSLNTEAFF.

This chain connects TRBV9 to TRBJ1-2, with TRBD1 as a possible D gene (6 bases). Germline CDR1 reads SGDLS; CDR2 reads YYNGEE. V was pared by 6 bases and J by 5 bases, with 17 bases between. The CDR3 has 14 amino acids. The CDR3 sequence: CASKAGAAGYGYTF. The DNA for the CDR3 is TGTGCCAGCAAGGCGGGGGCGGCCGGTTATGGCTACACCTTC.

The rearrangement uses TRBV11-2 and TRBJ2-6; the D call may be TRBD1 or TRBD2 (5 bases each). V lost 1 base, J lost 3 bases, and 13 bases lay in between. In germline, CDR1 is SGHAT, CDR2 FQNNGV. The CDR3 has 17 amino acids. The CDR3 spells CASSLVGWGYGANVLTF. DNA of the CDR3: TGTGCCAGCAGCTTAGTAGGTTGGGGGTATGGGGCCAACGTCCTGACTTTC.

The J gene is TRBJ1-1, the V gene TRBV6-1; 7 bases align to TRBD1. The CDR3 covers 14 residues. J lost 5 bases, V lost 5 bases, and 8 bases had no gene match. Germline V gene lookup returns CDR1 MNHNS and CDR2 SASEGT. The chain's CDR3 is CASSLDRDRTEAFF. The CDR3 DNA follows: TGTGCCAGCAGTCTTGACCGGGACAGAACTGAAGCTTTCTTT.

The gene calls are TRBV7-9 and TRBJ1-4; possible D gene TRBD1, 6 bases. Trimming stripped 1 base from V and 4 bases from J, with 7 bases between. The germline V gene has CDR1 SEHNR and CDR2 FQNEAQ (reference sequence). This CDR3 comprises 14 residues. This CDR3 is CASSLGTVNEKLFF. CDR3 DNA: TGTGCCAGCAGCTTAGGGACAGTTAATGAAAAACTGTTTTTT.

CDR3 DNA sequence: TGTGCCAGCAGTTTTGTAGGTCAAGAGACCCAGTACTTC. Amino acids: CASSFVGQETQYF. The genes are TRBV27 and TRBJ2-5; D unclear. Germline assignment: CDR1 MNHEY and CDR2 SMNVEV (reference sequence). CDR3 length equals 13 residues. V lost 3 bases to trimming and J lost 2 bases, with 7 bases between them.

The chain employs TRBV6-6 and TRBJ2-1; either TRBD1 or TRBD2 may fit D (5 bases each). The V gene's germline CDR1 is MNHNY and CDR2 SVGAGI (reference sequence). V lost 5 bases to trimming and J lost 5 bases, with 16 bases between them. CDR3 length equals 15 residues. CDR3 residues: CASSGAGAPNNEQFF. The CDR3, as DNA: TGTGCCAGCAGTGGAGCCGGGGCACCAAACAATGAGCAGTTCTTC.

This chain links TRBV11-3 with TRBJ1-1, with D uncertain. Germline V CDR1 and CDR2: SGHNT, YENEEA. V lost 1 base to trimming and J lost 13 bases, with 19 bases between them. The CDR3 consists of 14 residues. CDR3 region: CASSLGRVVEKLFF. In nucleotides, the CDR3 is TGTGCCAGCAGCTTAGGTAGGGTGGTCGAAAAGCTTTTCTTT.

CDR3 sequence (DNA): TGTGCCAGCTCACCGTTCCAGGACACCGGGGAGCTGTTTTTT. Residues: CASSPFQDTGELFF. The rearrangement joins TRBV18 to TRBJ2-2; D unresolved. Germline CDR1 and CDR2: KGHSH and LQKENI. CDR3 size: 14 residues. Trimming pared 3 bases from V and 3 bases from J, leaving 8 bases between.

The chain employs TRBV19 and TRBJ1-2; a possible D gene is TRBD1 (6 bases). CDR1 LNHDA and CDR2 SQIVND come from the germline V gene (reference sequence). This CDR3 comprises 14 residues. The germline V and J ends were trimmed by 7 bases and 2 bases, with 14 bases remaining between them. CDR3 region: CASIRGGNNYGYTF. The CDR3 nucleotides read TGTGCCAGTATTAGGGGGGGCAACAACTATGGCTACACCTTC.

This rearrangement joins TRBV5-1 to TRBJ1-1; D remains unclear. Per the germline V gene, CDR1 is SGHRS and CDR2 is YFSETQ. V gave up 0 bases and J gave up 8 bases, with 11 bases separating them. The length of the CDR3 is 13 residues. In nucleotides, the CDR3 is TGCGCCAGCAGCTTGGGCCCCCCCGAGGAAGCTTTCTTT. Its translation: CASSLGPPEEAFF.